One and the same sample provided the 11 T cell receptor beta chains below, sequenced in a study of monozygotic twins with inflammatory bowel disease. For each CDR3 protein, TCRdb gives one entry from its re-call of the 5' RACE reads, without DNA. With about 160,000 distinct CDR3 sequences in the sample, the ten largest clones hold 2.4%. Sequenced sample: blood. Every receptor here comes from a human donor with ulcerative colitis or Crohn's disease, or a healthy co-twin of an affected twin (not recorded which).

CDR3 sequence: CSARDIRSTDTQYF. The V and J genes are TRBV20-1 and TRBJ2-3. Germline V gene lookup returns CDR1 DFQATT and CDR2 SNEGSKA (reference sequence). CDR3 size: 14 residues.

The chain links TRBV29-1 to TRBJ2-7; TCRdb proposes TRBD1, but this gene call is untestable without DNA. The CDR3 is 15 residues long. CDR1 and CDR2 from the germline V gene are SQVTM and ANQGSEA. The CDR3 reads CSVLIRGSLSHEQYF.

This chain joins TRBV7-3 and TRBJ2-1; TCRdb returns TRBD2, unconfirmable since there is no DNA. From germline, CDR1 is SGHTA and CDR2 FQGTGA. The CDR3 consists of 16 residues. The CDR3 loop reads CTSSLNGRASRNEQFF.

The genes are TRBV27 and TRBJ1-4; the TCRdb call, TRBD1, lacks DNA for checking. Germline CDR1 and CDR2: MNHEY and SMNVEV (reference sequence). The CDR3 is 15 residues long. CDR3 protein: CASSLSRQGGEKLFF.

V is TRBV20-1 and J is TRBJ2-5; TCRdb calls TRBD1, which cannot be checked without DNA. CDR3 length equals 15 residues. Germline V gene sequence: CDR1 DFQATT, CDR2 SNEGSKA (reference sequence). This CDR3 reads CSARDLVGKGETQYF.

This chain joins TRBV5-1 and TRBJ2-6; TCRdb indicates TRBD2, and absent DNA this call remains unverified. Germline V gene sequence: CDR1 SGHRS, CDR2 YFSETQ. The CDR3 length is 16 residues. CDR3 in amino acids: CVSSGGTASGANVLTF. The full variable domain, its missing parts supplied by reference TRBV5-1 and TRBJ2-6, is KAGVTQTPRYLIKTRGQQVTLSCSPISGHRSVSWYQQTPGQGLQFLFEYFSETQRNKGNFPGRFSGRQFSNSRSEMNVSTLELGDSALYLCVSSGGTASGANVLTFGAGSRLTVL.

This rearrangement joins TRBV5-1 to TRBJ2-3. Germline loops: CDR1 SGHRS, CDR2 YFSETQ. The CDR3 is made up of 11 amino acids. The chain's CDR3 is CASSKEDTQYF.

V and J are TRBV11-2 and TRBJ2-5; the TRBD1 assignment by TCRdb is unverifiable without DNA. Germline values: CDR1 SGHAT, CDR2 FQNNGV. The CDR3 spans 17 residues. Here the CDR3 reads CASSLDPSGGYEETQYF.

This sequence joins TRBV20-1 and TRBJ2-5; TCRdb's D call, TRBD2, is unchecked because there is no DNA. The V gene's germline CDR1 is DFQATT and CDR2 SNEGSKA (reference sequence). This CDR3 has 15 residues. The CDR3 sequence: CSAVGLAGGGETQYF.

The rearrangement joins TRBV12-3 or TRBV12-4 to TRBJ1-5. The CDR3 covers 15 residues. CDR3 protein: CASSLYSGVDQPQHF.

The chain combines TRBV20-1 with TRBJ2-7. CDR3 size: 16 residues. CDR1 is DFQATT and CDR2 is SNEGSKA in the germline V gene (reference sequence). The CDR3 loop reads CSARGHPRDIDYEQYF.